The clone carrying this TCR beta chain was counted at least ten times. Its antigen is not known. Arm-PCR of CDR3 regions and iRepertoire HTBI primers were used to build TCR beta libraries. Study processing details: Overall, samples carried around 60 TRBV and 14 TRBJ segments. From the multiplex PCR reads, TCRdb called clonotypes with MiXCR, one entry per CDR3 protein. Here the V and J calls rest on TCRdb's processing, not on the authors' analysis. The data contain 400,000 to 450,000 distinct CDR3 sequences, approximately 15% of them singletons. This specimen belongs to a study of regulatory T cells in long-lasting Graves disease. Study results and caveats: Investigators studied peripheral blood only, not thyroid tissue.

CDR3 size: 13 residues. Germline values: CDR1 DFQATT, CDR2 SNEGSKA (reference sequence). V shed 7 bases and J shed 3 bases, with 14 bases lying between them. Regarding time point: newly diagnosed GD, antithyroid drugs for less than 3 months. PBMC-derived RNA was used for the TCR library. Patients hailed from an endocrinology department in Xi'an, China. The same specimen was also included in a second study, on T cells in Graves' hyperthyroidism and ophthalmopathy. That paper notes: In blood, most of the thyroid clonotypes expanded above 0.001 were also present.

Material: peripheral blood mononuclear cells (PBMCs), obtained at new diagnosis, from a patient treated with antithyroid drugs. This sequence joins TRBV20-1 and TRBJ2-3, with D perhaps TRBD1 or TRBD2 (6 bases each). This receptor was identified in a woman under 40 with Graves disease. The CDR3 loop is CSGGLGGTDTQYF. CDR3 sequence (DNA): TGCAGTGGGGGGCTAGGGGGGACAGATACGCAGTATTTT.